This T cell receptor beta chain was captured in a study of blood T cell repertoires in COVID-19. The overall study: PBMCs, B-cell-depleted T cells, or T cells were the source of the cDNA or gDNA that made up the material.

Source study methods: Quantification of nucleated cells was approximated via reference gene primer amplification. The protocol was immunoSEQ multiplex PCR, while the TCRdb copy is restricted to in-frame clones and leaves out a portion. That table is the source of V, J and clone size, and D and trimming were worked out from the DNA. The table records some 300,000 clones, 86% of them present only once. This clone turned up a few times. The Seattle patients, enrolled during active infection, were followed longitudinally. Germline V lookup: CDR1 SQVTM, CDR2 ANQGSEA. V was shortened by 3 bases and J by 9 bases, with 15 bases between the two germline ends. The CDR3 length is 13 residues.

The chain is built from TRBV29-1 and TRBJ2-1; TRBD1 is a possible D gene (7 bases). Sequencing was carried out using peripheral blood. This TCR came from a woman aged 65 to 85 with COVID-19, enrolled during active disease. In DNA, the CDR3 is TGCAGCGTTGACGTCCAGGGGGGCAGTGAGCAGTTCTTC. Its translation is CSVDVQGGSEQFF.